This entry features one T cell receptor (beta chain) sequence. This clone was seen only once. Its antigen remains undetermined. Base qualities are not recorded, but no much larger clone differs from it by a single base. From the cysteine up to the phenylalanine, the CDR3 has a length of 14 residues. Only the CDR3 DNA stays, 42 bases, in frame from base 1. Trimming at the junction amounts to 2 bases on V and 6 bases on J, and the germline ends lie 8 bases apart. CDR1 and CDR2, per the germline V gene, are MNHEY and SVGAGI. This sample stems from a study of T cell changes during pregnancy in multiple sclerosis (dated by TCRdb to the late 2010s). Describing the broader study: The study examined how the T cell repertoire changed over the course of pregnancy in women with multiple sclerosis.

The library was built by means of the immunoSEQ multiplex PCR assay. TCRdb holds this immuneACCESS table with in-frame rearrangements only. Some clones are missing; in checked studies, unresolved V genes explain under half, and the rest has no known cause. The sample table records over 70,000 clones; 85% to 95% of these occur just once. About 2.8% of the sample comes from the top ten. The source was peripheral blood, collected in the third trimester of pregnancy. The sequence derives from a female donor in good health, enrolled as a control in a pregnancy study. This chain is built from TRBV6-5 and TRBJ1-6; the D gene assignment is ambiguous. The DNA sequence is TGTGCCAGCAGTTACCGCCGGAGTAATTCACCCCTCCACTTT. This codes for CASSYRRSNSPLHF.